A single sample gave rise to the 27 T cell receptor beta chains below, sequenced in a study of spatial heterogeneity in lung cancer. TCRdb re-derived calls from the 5' RACE reads in MiXCR, one entry per CDR3 protein. The sample yields roughly 16,000 distinct CDR3 sequences, 6.3% seen once. Time point defined: blood at routine non-recurrence follow-up after resection. This sample comprised PBMCs, obtained at follow-up. These receptors originate from a male donor with early-stage non-small cell lung cancer.

This sequence joins TRBV9 and TRBJ1-4; D may be TRBD1 (5 bases). The CDR3 runs to 14 residues. Trimming pared 0 bases from V and 6 bases from J, leaving 9 bases between. Germline lookup yields CDR1 SGDLS and CDR2 YYNGEE. The CDR3 reads CASSVGGGDEKLFF. CDR3 DNA sequence: TGTGCCAGCAGCGTAGGCGGGGGAGATGAAAAACTGTTTTTT.

This clonotype showed up many times. The chain is built from TRBV12-3 or TRBV12-4 and TRBJ2-4; possible D gene TRBD2, 6 bases. CDR3 length equals 15 residues. Trimming left V 4 bases short and J 3 bases short, with 13 bases between. CDR3 coding DNA: TGTGCCAGCAGTTCCACACCCGGGAGCAAAAACATTCAGTACTTC. Encoded protein: CASSSTPGSKNIQYF.

The sample holds many counts of this clonotype. The J gene is TRBJ1-4, the V gene TRBV11-2; weak D call: TRBD1 (5 bases). V lost 5 bases and J 5 bases, leaving 15 bases between the germline ends. CDR1 is SGHAT and CDR2 is FQNNGV in the germline V gene. There are 15 residues in the CDR3. The chain's CDR3 is CASSTRTTYNEKLFF. CDR3 nucleotide sequence: TGTGCCAGCAGCACCCGGACAACCTACAATGAAAAACTGTTTTTT.

This clonotype appeared many times. V gene TRBV6-1 combines with J gene TRBJ1-4, with 7 bases that match TRBD1. The CDR3 length is 15 residues. Per the germline V gene, CDR1 is MNHNS and CDR2 is SASEGT. J lost 8 bases, V lost 5 bases, and 11 bases had no gene match. The CDR3 DNA is TGTGCCAGCAGTCCCCATGGCCAGGGGGGAGAAAAACTGTTTTTT. Encoded protein: CASSPHGQGGEKLFF.

This clonotype came up many times. This rearrangement joins TRBV11-3 to TRBJ2-3; tentative D call: TRBD2 (5 bases). The CDR3 extends over 14 amino acids. Germline V gene lookup returns CDR1 SGHNT and CDR2 YENEEA. The V end was cut by 4 bases, the J end by 3 bases, with 11 bases between. The CDR3 loop is CASSYTKRTDTQYF. The CDR3 nucleotides read TGTGCCAGCAGCTATACGAAGCGGACAGATACGCAGTATTTT.

This clonotype was found many times. The chain combines TRBV5-1 with TRBJ2-3; D is unresolved. Looked up from germline, CDR1 is SGHRS and CDR2 is YFSETQ. The germline V and J ends were trimmed by 4 bases and 0 bases, with 9 bases remaining between them. The CDR3 spans 14 residues. In nucleotides, the CDR3 is TGCGCCAGCAGCCCCGACGAGAGCACAGATACGCAGTATTTT. Translation gives CASSPDESTDTQYF.

The CDR3 is CASRVGAGSSYEQYF. In DNA form, the CDR3 reads TGTGCCAGCAGAGTGGGGGCGGGGTCCTCCTACGAGCAGTACTTC. The rearrangement uses TRBV6-2 or TRBV6-3 and TRBJ2-7; tentatively, D is TRBD1 or TRBD2 (6 bases each). Germline CDR1 MNHEY, CDR2 SVGEGT. V was trimmed by 6 bases and J by 0 bases, leaving 15 bases between them. This CDR3 is built from 15 residues.

This clonotype was detected many times. This sequence joins TRBV7-2 and TRBJ1-2; no clear D. The germline CDR1 and CDR2 sequences are SGHTA and FQGNSA. This CDR3 has 12 residues. V was cut by 5 bases and J by 4 bases, with 8 bases left in between. The CDR3 coding sequence is TGTGCCAGCAGCACCCGCGGCTATGGCTACACCTTC. Residues: CASSTRGYGYTF.

The chain has TRBV13 and TRBJ2-5; 7 bases fit TRBD2. CDR1 PRHDT and CDR2 FYEKMQ come from the germline V gene (reference sequence). V trimming: 5 bases; J trimming: 2 bases; junction bases outside the gene matches: 5. CDR3 length: 14 residues. The CDR3 DNA reads TGTGCCAGCAGCCTAGCGGCCTTTCAAGAGACCCAGTACTTC. It is translated as CASSLAAFQETQYF. Full variable domain (remainder filled in from reference TRBV13 and TRBJ2-5): AAGVIQSPRHLIKEKRETATLKCYPIPRHDTVYWYQQGPGQDPQFLISFYEKMQSDKGSIPDRFSAQQFSDYHSELNMSSLELGDSALYFCASSLAAFQETQYFGPGTRLLVL.

This clonotype was seen ten or more times. The genes are TRBV29-1 and TRBJ2-5, with 10 positions matching TRBD1. The V segment lost 7 bases and the J segment 7 bases; nucleotides outside the gene matches: 6. This CDR3 has 12 residues. Germline CDR1 SQVTM, CDR2 ANQGSEA. The CDR3 region has the DNA TGCAGCGCCCGGGACAGGGGTTTGACCCAGTACTTC. Its translation: CSARDRGLTQYF.

This clonotype was recorded at least ten times. V usage is TRBV29-1 and J usage is TRBJ2-3; 7 nucleotides agree with TRBD1. Per germline, CDR1 SQVTM and CDR2 ANQGSEA. CDR3 size: 13 residues. Unmatched junction bases numbered 8, after V lost 7 bases and J lost 4 bases. The CDR3 DNA reads as TGCAGCGGTTACAGGGGTCAGTCAGATACGCAGTATTTT. Protein product: CSGYRGQSDTQYF.

This clonotype came up many times. The chain couples TRBV6-2 or TRBV6-3 to TRBJ2-2, with 8 bases fitting TRBD1. The V segment lost 6 bases and the J segment 5 bases; nucleotides outside the gene matches: 8. Germline loops: CDR1 MNHEY, CDR2 SVGEGT. This CDR3 contains 15 residues. In DNA, the CDR3 is TGTGCCAGCAGGATCCACAGGGGGTCGACCGGGGAGCTGTTTTTT. This codes for CASRIHRGSTGELFF.

This clonotype was detected many times. This chain connects TRBV5-1 to TRBJ2-2; TRBD2 matches at 7 bases. J gave up 6 bases and V 4 bases, and 9 bases lay outside the gene matches. The germline V gene has CDR1 SGHRS and CDR2 YFSETQ. The CDR3 is made up of 15 amino acids. CDR3 sequence reads: CASSPGDYLAGELFF. The CDR3 nucleotides read TGCGCCAGCAGCCCCGGGGACTACCTAGCCGGGGAGCTGTTTTTT.

This clonotype was seen at least ten times. The junction shows a germline mismatch at one end, possibly a read error. The chain uses TRBV5-6 and TRBJ2-3; 7 bases are a match to TRBD1. The CDR3 is made up of 19 amino acids. Per germline, CDR1 SGHDT and CDR2 YYEEEE. This chain's CDR3 is CASSLGPASRQGRTDTQYF. The DNA of the CDR3 is TGTGCCAGCAGCTTGGGCCCCGCATCCAGACAGGGTCGCACTGATACGCAGTATTTT.

This clonotype appeared many times. This rearrangement joins TRBV4-2 to TRBJ1-1; possible D gene TRBD1, 5 bases. Trimming cost V 7 bases and J 1 base, with 10 bases left between them. The CDR3 length is 13 residues. Germline values: CDR1 LGHNA, CDR2 YNFKEQ. The CDR3 here is CASKSGRNTEAFF. The CDR3 DNA reads as TGTGCCAGCAAATCGGGACGGAACACTGAAGCTTTCTTT.

The chain carries TRBV6-1 and TRBJ1-1; 8 bases are a match to TRBD1. The CDR3 sequence is 13 residues long. Germline assignment: CDR1 MNHNS and CDR2 SASEGT. The trim removed 8 bases at V and 3 bases at J, leaving 5 bases unmatched. The CDR3 sequence: CASGRQGYTEAFF. CDR3 DNA: TGTGCCAGCGGCAGACAGGGGTACACTGAAGCTTTCTTT.

The chain combines TRBV6-2 or TRBV6-3 with TRBJ1-5; the match to TRBD1 covers 8 bases. Germline V gene data show CDR1 as MNHEY and CDR2 as SVGEGT. The CDR3 has 16 residues. V lost 2 bases, J lost 6 bases, and 9 bases stayed unmatched. CDR3 residues: CASSYGTGDYGQPQHF. CDR3 in DNA: TGTGCCAGCAGTTACGGGACAGGAGATTATGGTCAGCCCCAGCATTTT.

The chain joins TRBV11-2 to TRBJ2-3; D gene unclear. Trimming took off 2 bases at V and 6 bases at J, with 15 bases between the two ends. Germline V gene data show CDR1 as SGHAT and CDR2 as FQNNGV. The CDR3 totals 15 residues. The CDR3 DNA reads as TGTGCCAGCAGCTTACGCACTTTCGATGGGGATACGCAGTATTTT. This sequence encodes CASSLRTFDGDTQYF.

This clonotype was seen at least ten times. V usage is TRBV7-9 and J usage is TRBJ1-2, with 8 positions matching TRBD1. Trimming at V came to 6 bases and at J to 13 bases, leaving 10 bases not matched to a gene. This CDR3 comprises 12 residues. Per germline, CDR1 SEHNR and CDR2 FQNEAQ (reference sequence). CDR3 residues: CASSHTDRACTF. CDR3 nucleotide sequence: TGTGCCAGCAGTCACACGGACAGGGCCTGCACCTTC.

This clonotype was counted many times. The rearrangement joins TRBV12-3 or TRBV12-4 to TRBJ2-7, with a tentative D call TRBD2 (6 bases). V lost 2 bases to trimming and J lost 7 bases, with 18 bases between them. The CDR3 consists of 15 residues. CDR3 in DNA: TGTGCCAGCAGTTTACACGGGACTTGGTCTCGTGAGCAGTACTTC. This sequence encodes CASSLHGTWSREQYF.

This clonotype was detected ten times or more. CDR3 sequence (DNA): TGCGCCAGCAGCTTGGAACCGGGAAACACCATATATTTT. Translation gives CASSLEPGNTIYF. The chain couples TRBV5-1 to TRBJ1-3, with D uncertain. The length of the CDR3 is 13 residues. Germline CDR1 reads SGHRS; CDR2 reads YFSETQ. V was trimmed by 0 bases and J by 4 bases, leaving 5 bases between them.

This clonotype is medium-sized in the sample. The chain employs TRBV6-1 and TRBJ2-3; TRBD1 matches at 9 bases. CDR3 length: 14 residues. Per germline, CDR1 MNHNS and CDR2 SASEGT. Trimming removed 11 bases from V and 0 bases from J; junction bases left unmatched: 6. The CDR3 loop is CAGRTGESTDTQYF. DNA for the CDR3: TGTGCCGGACGGACAGGGGAGAGCACAGATACGCAGTATTTT.

This clonotype was picked up many times. The chain joins TRBV6-4 to TRBJ1-6; D gene ambiguous. Deletions cut 3 bases from V and 5 bases from J, with 5 bases between. CDR1 MRHNA and CDR2 SNTAGT come from the germline V gene. The CDR3 is 13 amino acids. The CDR3 region has the DNA TGTGCCAGCAGTGAACAGAATAATTCACCCCTCCACTTT. Translation gives CASSEQNNSPLHF.

By sample fraction, this clonotype is medium-sized. This chain joins TRBV7-8 and TRBJ2-3; 12 nucleotides agree with TRBD2. Germline loops: CDR1 SGHVS, CDR2 FQNEAQ. This CDR3 comprises 15 residues. The ends lost 5 bases at V and 4 bases at J; junction bases unmatched: 4. The CDR3 sequence: CASSASSGRADTQYF. DNA of the CDR3: TGTGCCAGCAGCGCATCTAGCGGGAGGGCAGATACGCAGTATTTT.

This clonotype was counted at least ten times. V gene TRBV2 combines with J gene TRBJ1-5; perhaps TRBD1 as D (6 bases). The germline V gene encodes CDR1 SNHLY and CDR2 FYNNEI. The CDR3 is 16 residues long. Trimming cost V 6 bases and J 0 bases, with 15 bases left between them. The CDR3 nucleotides are TGTGCCAGCAGCATACAGGGCGGGTATAGCAATCAGCCCCAGCATTTT. Protein sequence: CASSIQGGYSNQPQHF.

The CDR3 loop reads CASNSRGFTDTQYF. In DNA, the CDR3 is TGTGCCAGCAACAGCAGGGGGTTCACAGATACGCAGTATTTT. The J gene is TRBJ2-3, the V gene TRBV28; 7 positions match TRBD1. The CDR3 loop spans 14 amino acids. Germline CDR1 MDHEN, CDR2 SYDVKM. With 7 bases clipped from V and 2 bases from J, the junction kept 6 bases outside the gene matches.

This clonotype was detected ten times or more. This chain uses TRBV5-4 with TRBJ2-7; D may correspond to TRBD1 or TRBD2 (5 bases each). V was trimmed by 4 bases and J by 7 bases, leaving 18 bases between them. Germline CDR1 reads SGHNT; CDR2 reads YYREEE (reference sequence). The CDR3 extends over 14 amino acids. The CDR3 DNA sequence: TGTGCCAGCAGCCCGGGACCGAGGGATGGGGAGCAGTACTTC. It translates to CASSPGPRDGEQYF.